This T cell receptor beta chain comes out of a study of shared clonotypes between healthy human individuals. Study background: The study drew on a couple of women and a few men aged 18 to 49 as donors. Broader study findings: Clonotype sharing among donors was thought likely to change with sequencing depth.

It was into CD45RA+ naive and CD45RA-negative memory subsets that the CD4+ cells were split. The CDR3 sequence is 16 residues long. This clone showed up just a few times. What it recognizes is unknown. As processed by the authors: Because ImmunoSEQ provided only junction sequences with no quality scores, the filtering differed. This table comes from immunoSEQ multiplex PCR, and its TCRdb copy is limited to in-frame clones, with some not included. V and J calls and clone size are those listed in that table; D and trimming were worked out from the DNA. The sample lists hundreds of thousands of clones, about 80% occurring once.

The TCR originated in a young woman in good health. The material sequenced was memory CD4+ T cells sorted from blood. Subset meaning: CD45RA-negative fraction. The V gene is TRBV1, the J gene TRBJ1-1; no DNA check was done on the table's D call, TRBD1. TRBV1 represents a pseudogene. Written as DNA, the CDR3 is TGCACCAGCAGCCAAGATCACAAACGAACGAACACTGAAGCTTTCTTT. It yields the protein CTSSQDHKRTNTEAFF.